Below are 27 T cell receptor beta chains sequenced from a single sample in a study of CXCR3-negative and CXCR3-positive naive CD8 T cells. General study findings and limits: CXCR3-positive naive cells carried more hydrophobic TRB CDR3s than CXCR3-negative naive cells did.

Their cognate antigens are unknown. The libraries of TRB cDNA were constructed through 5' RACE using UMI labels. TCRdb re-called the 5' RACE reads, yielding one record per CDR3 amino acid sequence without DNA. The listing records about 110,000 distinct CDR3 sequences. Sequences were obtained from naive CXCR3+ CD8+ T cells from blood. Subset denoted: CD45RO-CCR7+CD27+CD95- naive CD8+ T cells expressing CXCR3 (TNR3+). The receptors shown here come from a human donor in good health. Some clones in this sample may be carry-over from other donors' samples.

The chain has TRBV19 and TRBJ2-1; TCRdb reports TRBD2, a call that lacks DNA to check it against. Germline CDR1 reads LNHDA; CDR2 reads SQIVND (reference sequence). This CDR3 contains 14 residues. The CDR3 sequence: CASSIAGTYNEQFF.

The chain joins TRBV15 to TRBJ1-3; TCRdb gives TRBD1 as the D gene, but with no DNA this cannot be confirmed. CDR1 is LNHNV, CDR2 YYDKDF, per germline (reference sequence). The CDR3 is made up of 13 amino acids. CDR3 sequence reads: CATSITPDDDIYF.

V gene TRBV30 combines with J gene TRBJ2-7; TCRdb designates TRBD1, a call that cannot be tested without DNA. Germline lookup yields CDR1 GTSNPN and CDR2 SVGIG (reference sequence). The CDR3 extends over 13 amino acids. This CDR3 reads CAWSVAGDYEQYF.

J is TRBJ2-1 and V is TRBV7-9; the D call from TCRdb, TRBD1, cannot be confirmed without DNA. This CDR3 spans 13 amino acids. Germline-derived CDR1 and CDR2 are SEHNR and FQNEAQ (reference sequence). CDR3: CAGTGQGYNEQFF.

CDR3 region: CSVEEDNLNTEAFF. This chain uses TRBV29-1 with TRBJ1-1; TCRdb names TRBD1, which stays unverified in the absence of DNA. The CDR3 is 14 residues long. CDR1 and CDR2 (germline): SQVTM, ANQGSEA.

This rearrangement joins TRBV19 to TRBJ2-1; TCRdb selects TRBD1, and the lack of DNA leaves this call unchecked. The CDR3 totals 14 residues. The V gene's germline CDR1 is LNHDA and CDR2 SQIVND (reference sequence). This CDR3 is CASSLDSTDNEQFF.

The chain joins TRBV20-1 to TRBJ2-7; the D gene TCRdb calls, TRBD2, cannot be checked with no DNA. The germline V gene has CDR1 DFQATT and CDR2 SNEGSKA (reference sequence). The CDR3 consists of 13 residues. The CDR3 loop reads CSMLLPGRYEQYF.

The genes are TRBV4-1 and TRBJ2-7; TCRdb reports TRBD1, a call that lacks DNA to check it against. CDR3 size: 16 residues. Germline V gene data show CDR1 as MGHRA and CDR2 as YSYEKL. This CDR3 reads CASSQVSRGAIWEQYF.

CDR3 loop: CSARPRDSYEQHF. This rearrangement joins TRBV20-1 to TRBJ2-7. The CDR3 covers 13 residues. CDR1 is DFQATT and CDR2 is SNEGSKA in the germline V gene (reference sequence).

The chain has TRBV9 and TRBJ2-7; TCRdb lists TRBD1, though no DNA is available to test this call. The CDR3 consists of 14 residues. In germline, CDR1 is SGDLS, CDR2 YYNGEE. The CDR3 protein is CASSYGQGSYEQYF.

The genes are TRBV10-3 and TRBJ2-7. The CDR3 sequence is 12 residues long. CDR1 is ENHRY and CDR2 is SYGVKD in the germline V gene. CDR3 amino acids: CAISESWDEQYF.

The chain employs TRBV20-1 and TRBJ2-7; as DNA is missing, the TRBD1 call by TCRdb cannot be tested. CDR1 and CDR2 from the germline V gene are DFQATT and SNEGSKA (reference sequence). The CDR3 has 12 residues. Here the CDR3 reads CSARGDPSEQYF.

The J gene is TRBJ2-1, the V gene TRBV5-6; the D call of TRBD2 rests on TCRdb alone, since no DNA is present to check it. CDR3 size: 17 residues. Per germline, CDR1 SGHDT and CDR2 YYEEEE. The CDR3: CASSLGWSSGRTNEQFF.

This CDR3 is CASSHGGVAEETQYF. The V and J genes are TRBV3-1 and TRBJ2-5; the TCRdb D gene call, TRBD2, has no DNA to confirm it. CDR1 and CDR2 (germline): LGHDT, YNNKEL (reference sequence). The CDR3 runs to 15 residues.

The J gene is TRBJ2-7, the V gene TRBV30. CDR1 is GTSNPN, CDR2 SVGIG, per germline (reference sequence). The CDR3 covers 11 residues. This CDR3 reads CAWSESYEQYF.

CDR3 sequence reads: CASSQPYRDSPLHF. J is TRBJ1-6 and V is TRBV14; there is no DNA to check the TCRdb D call of TRBD1. The CDR3 covers 14 residues. CDR1 and CDR2 from the germline V gene are SGHDN and FVKESK.

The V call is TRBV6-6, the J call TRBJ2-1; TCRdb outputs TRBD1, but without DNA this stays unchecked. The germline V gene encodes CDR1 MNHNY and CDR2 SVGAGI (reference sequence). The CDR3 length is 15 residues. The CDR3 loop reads CASSDRAVSYNEQFF.

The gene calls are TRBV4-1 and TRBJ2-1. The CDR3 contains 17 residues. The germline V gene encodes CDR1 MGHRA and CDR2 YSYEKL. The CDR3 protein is CASSQDENGVPYNEQFF.

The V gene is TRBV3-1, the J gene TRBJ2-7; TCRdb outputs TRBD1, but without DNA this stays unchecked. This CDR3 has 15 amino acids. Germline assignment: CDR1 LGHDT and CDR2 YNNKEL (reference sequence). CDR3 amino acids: CASSQGVGDVYEQYF.

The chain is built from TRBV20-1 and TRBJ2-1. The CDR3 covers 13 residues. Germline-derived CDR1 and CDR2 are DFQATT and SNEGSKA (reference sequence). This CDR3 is CSASQSSYNEQFF.

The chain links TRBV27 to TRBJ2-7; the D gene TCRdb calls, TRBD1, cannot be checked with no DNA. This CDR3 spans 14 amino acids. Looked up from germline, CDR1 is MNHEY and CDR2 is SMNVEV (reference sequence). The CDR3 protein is CASSFATGVYEQYF.

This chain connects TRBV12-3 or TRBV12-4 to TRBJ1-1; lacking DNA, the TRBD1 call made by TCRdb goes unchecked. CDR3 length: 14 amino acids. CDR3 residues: CASSTDRGRTEAFF.

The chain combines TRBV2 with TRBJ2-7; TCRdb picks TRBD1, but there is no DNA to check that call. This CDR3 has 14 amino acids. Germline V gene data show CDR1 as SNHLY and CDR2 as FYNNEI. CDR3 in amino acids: CASSEGDSFYEQYF.

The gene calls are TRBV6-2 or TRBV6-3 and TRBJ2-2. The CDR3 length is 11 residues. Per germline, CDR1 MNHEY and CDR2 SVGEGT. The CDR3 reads CASTLTGELFF.

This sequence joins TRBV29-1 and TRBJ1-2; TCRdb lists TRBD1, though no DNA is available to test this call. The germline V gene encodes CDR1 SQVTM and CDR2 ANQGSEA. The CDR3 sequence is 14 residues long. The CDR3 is CSVQNYRGPYGYTF.

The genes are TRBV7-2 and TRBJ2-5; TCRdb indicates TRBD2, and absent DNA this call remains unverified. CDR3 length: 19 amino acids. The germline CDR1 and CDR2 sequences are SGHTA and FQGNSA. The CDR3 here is CASSLISLQRLASWETQYF.

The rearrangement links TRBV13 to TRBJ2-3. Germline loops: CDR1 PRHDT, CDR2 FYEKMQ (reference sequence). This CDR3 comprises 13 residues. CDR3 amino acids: CASSPRLTDTQYF.